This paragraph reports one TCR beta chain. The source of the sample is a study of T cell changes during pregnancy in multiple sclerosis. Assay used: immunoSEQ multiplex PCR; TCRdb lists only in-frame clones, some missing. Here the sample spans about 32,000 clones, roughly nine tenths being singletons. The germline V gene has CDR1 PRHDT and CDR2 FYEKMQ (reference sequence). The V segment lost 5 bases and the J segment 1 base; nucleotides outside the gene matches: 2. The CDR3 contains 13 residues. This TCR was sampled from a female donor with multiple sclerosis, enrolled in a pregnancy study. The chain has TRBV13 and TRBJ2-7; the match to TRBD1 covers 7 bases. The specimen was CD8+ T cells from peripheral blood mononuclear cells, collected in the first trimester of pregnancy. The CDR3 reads CASSNRGSYEQYF. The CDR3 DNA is TGTGCCAGCAGCAACAGGGGTTCCTACGAGCAGTACTTC.